This TCR beta chain was sequenced during a study of cytomegalovirus exposure and HLA in healthy donors. Whereas donors were nominally healthy upon sampling, unrecorded immune exposures were probable. General study findings and limits: A previous analysis found most TCR beta V segments productive roughly 87% or roughly 30% of the time. Analysis performed later showed TCR beta chains linked to HLA being more clonally expanded than equally common others. Many donors shared some public TCRs, even though most TCR sequences were rare.

The PCR ran on 60 Vbeta and 13 Jbeta primers. Profiled with immunoSEQ multiplex PCR; TCRdb holds only in-frame clones, not every one. The data show fewer than 200,000 clones, with roughly 80% seen just once and 0.77% held by the top ten. Remarks on this clone: Its antigen is undetermined.

The TCR sequence derives from a woman aged 18-35 years in good health and CMV-seronegative. Sequencing input: PBMCs.

The chain's CDR3 is CASRTSASSYNEQFF. The CDR3 coding sequence is TGTGCCAGCCGGACTAGCGCGAGCTCCTACAATGAGCAGTTCTTC. V gene TRBV5-4 combines with J gene TRBJ2-1; TRBD2 matches at 9 bases. The trim removed 7 bases at V and 0 bases at J, leaving 5 bases unmatched. Germline CDR1 and CDR2: SGHNT and YYREEE (reference sequence). CDR3 length: 15 amino acids.